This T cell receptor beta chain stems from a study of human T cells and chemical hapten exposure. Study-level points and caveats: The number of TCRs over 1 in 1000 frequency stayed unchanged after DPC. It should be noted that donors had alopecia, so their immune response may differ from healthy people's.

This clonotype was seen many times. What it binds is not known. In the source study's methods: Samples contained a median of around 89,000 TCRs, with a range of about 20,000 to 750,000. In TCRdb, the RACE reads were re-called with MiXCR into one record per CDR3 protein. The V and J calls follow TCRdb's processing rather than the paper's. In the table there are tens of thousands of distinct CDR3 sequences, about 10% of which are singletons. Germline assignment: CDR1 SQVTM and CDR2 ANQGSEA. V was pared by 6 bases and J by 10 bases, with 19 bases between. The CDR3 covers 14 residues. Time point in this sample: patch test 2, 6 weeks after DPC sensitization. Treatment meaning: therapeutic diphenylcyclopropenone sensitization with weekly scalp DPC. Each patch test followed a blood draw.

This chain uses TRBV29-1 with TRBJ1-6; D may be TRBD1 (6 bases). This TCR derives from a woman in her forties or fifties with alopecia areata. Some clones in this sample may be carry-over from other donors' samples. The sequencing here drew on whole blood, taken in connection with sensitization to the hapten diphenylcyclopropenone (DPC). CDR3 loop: CSVSPDSPGSPLHF. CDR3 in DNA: TGCAGCGTATCCCCGGACAGTCCCGGATCACCCCTCCACTTT.